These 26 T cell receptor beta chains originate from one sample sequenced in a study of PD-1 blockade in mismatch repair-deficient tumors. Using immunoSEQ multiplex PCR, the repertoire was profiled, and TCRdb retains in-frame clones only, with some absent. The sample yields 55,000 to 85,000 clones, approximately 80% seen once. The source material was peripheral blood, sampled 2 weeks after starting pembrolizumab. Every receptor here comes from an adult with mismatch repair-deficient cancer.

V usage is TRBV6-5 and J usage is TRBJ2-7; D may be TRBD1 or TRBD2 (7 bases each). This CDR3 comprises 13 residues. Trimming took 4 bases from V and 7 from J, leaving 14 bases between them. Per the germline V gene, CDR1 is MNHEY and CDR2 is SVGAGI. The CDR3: CASSSGGGWEQYF. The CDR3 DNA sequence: TGTGCCAGCAGTTCAGGGGGGGGTTGGGAGCAGTACTTC.

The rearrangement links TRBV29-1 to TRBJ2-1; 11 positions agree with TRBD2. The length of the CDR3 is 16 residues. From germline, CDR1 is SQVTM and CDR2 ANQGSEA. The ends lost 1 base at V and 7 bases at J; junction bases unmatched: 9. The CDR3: CSVEVPSLAGDNEQFF. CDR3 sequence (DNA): TGCAGCGTTGAAGTACCGTCACTAGCGGGAGATAATGAGCAGTTCTTC.

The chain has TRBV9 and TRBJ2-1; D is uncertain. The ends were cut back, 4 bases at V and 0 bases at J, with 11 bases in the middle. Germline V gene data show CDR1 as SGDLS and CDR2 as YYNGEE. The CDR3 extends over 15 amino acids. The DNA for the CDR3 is TGTGCCAGCAGCCAAGTGTACAGCTCCTACAATGAGCAGTTCTTC. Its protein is CASSQVYSSYNEQFF.

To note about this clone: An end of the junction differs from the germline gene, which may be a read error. CDR3 sequence: CASSTDRGRPYEQYF. DNA of the CDR3: TGTGCCAGCAGCACCGACAGGGGGAGACCCTATGAGCAGTACTTC. The chain uses TRBV5-8 and TRBJ2-7; 9 nucleotides align to TRBD1. The CDR3 consists of 15 residues. In germline, CDR1 is SGHTS, CDR2 YDEGEE.

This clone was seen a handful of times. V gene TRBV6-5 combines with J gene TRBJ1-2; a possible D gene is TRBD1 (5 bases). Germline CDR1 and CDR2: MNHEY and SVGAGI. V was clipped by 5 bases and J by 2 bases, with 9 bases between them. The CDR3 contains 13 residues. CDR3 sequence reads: CASSLQANYGYTF. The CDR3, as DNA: TGTGCCAGCAGTCTACAGGCAAACTATGGCTACACCTTC.

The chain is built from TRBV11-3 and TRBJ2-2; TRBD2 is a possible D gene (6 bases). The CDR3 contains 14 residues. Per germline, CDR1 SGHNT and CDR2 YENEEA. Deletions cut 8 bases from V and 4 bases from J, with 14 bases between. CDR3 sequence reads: CASRRGRTTGELFF. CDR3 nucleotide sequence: TGTGCCAGCCGCCGGGGGAGGACCACCGGGGAGCTGTTTTTT.

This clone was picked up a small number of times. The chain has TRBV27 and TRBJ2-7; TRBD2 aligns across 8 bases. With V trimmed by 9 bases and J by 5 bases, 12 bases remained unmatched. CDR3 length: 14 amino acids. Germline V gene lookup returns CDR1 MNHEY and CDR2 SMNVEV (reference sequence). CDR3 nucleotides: TGTGCCAGTACCGGGACTAGAGGGCCCCACGAGCAGTACTTC. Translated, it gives CASTGTRGPHEQYF.

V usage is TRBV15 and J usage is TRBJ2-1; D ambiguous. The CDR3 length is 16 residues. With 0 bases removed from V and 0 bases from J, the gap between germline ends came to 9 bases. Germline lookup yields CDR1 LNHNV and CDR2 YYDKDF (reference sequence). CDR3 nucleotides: TGTGCCACCAGCAGAGATTCCTCGAGCTCCTACAATGAGCAGTTCTTC. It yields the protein CATSRDSSSSYNEQFF.

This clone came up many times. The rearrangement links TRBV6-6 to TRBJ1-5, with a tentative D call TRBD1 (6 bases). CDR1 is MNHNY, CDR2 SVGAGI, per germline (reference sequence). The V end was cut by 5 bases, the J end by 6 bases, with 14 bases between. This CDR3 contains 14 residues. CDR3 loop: CASSLSGARQPQHF. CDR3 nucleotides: TGTGCCAGCAGTCTCTCAGGGGCTCGTCAGCCCCAGCATTTT.

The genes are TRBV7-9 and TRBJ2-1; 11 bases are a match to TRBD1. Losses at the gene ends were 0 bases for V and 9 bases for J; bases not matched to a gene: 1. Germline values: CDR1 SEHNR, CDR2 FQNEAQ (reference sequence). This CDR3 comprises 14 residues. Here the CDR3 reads CASSLAGTGGEQFF. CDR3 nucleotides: TGTGCCAGCAGCTTAGCCGGGACAGGGGGTGAGCAGTTCTTC.

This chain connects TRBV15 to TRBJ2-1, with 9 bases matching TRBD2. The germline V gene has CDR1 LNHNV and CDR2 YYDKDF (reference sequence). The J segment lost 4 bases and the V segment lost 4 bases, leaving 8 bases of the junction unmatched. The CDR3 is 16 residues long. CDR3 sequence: CATSIMAGGRYNEQFF. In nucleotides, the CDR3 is TGTGCCACCAGCATCATGGCGGGAGGGCGGTACAATGAGCAGTTCTTC.

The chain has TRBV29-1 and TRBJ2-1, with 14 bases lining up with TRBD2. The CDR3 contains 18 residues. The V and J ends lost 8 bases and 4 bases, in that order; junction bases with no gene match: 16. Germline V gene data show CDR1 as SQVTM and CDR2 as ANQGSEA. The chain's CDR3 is CSPGRPIRTSGGYNEQFF. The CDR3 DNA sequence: TGCAGCCCAGGAAGGCCAATCCGGACTAGCGGGGGGTACAATGAGCAGTTCTTC.

CDR3 DNA: TGTGCCTGGAGTCGGCTGAACACTGAAGCTTTCTTT. It yields the protein CAWSRLNTEAFF. V is TRBV30 and J is TRBJ1-1; D is unclear. In germline, CDR1 is GTSNPN, CDR2 SVGIG (reference sequence). There are 12 residues in the CDR3. V lost 2 bases and J lost 0, with 4 bases in between.

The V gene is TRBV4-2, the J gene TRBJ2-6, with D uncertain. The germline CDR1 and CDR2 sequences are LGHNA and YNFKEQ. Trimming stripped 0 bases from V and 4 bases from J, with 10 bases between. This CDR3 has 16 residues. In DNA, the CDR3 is TGTGCCAGCAGCCAAGATCTATTGGGGGGGGCCAACGTCCTGACTTTC. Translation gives CASSQDLLGGANVLTF.

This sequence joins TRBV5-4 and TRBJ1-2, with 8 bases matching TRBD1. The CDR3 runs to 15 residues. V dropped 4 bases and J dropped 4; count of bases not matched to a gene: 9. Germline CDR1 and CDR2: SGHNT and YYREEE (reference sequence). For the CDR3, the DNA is TGTGCCAGCAGCCGAGACAGGGGCCCAGGCTATGGCTACACCTTC. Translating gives CASSRDRGPGYGYTF.

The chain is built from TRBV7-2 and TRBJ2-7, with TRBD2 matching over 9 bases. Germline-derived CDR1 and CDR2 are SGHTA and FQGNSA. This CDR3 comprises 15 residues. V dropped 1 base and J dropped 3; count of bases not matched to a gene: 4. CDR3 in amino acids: CASSLGTSAYYEQYF. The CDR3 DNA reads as TGTGCCAGCAGCTTAGGGACTAGCGCCTACTACGAGCAGTACTTC.

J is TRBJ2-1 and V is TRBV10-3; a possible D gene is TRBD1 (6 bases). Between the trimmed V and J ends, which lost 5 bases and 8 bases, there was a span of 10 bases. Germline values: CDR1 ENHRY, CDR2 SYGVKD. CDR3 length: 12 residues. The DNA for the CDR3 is TGTGCCATCAGTAGCAGGGGCGATGAGCAGTTCTTC. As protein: CAISSRGDEQFF.

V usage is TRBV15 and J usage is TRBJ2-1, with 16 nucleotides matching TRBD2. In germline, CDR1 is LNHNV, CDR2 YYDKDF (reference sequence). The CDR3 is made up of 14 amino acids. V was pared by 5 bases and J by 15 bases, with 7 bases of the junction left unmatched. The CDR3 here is CATSPGTSGRERFF. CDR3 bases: TGTGCCACCAGCCCTGGGACTAGCGGGAGGGAAAGGTTCTTC.

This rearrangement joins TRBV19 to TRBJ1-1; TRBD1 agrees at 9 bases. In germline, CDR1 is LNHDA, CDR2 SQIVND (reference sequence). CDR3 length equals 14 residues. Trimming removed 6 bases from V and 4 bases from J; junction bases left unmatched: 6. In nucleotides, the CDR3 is TGTGCCAGTAGCTGGGACAGGGTGGTCACTGAAGCTTTCTTT. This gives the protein CASSWDRVVTEAFF.

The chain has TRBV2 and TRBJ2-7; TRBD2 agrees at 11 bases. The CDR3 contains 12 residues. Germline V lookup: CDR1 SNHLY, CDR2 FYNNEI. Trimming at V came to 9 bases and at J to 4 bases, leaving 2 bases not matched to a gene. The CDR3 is CARGLAAYEQYF. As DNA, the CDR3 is TGTGCCAGGGGACTAGCGGCTTACGAGCAGTACTTC.

Here the CDR3 DNA reads TGTGCCAGCCGGCAGGGCATCATGAACACTGAAGCTTTCTTT. It translates to CASRQGIMNTEAFF. The rearrangement uses TRBV9 and TRBJ1-1; tentative D call: TRBD1 (5 bases). V was cut by 7 bases and J by 0 bases, with 13 bases left in between. CDR3 length: 14 amino acids. Germline CDR1 and CDR2: SGDLS and YYNGEE.

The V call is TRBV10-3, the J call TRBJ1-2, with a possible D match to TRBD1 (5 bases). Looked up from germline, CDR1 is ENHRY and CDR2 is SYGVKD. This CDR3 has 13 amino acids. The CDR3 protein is CASGTDSNYGYTF. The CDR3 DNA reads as TGTGCATCAGGGACCGACTCTAACTATGGCTACACCTTC.

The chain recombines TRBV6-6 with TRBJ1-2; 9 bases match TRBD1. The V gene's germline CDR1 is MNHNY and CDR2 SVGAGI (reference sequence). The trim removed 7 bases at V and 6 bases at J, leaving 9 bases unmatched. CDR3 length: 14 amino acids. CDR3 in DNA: TGTGCCAGCACACGACCGGGACAGGGAAATGGCTACACCTTC. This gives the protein CASTRPGQGNGYTF.

CDR3 in amino acids: CSVGGGPTYGYTF. The DNA of the CDR3 is TGCAGCGTTGGGGGGGGGCCTACCTATGGCTACACCTTC. The genes are TRBV29-1 and TRBJ1-2; weak D call: TRBD1 (6 bases). Trimming removed 4 bases from V and 4 bases from J, with 13 bases in between. In germline, CDR1 is SQVTM, CDR2 ANQGSEA. The CDR3 extends over 13 amino acids. Filled out from reference TRBV29-1 and TRBJ1-2, the complete variable domain reads SAVISQKPSRDICQRGTSLTIQCQVDSQVTMMFWYRQQPGQSLTLIATANQGSEATYESGFVIDKFPISRPNLTFSTLTVSNMSPEDSSIYLCSVGGGPTYGYTFGSGTRLTVV.

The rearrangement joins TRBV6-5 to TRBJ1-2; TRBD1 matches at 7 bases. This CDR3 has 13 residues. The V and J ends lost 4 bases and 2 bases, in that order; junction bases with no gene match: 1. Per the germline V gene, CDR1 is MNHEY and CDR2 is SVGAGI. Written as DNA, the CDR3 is TGTGCCAGCAGTTTGACAGGGAACTATGGCTACACCTTC. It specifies CASSLTGNYGYTF.

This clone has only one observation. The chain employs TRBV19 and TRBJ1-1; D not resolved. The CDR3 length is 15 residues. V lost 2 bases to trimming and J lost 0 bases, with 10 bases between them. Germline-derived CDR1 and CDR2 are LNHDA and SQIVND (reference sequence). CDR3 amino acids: CASSISPSMNTEAFF. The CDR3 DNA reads TGTGCCAGTAGTATAAGTCCGAGCATGAACACTGAAGCTTTCTTT.